The clone carrying this T cell receptor (beta chain) was seen a few times. The data were taken from a study of control samples from healthy donors and cancer patients. Sequencing used immunoSEQ multiplex PCR; TCRdb keeps in-frame clones, though not all of them. The data show approximately 90,000 clones, 70% to 90% seen once. This CDR3 region has 15 residues. J gave up 5 bases and V 1 base, and 7 bases lay outside the gene matches. CDR1 is MNHNS and CDR2 is SASEGT in the germline V gene. The sequence derives from a woman in her thirties or forties in good health. The genes are TRBV6-1 and TRBJ1-2; 7 nucleotides line up with TRBD1. The material sequenced was blood. CDR3 DNA: TGTGCCAGCAGTGAAGGGGTCGGGACAGCTTATGGCTACACCTTC. It translates to CASSEGVGTAYGYTF.